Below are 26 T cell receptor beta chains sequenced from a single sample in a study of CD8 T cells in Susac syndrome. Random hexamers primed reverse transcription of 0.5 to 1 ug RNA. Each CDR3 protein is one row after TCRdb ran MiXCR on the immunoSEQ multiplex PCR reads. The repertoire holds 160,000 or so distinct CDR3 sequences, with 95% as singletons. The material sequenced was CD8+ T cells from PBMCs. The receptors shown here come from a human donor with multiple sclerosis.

CDR3 bases: TGTGCCAGCAGCTTAGGACTGGGGTGGAACATTCAGTACTTC. It specifies CASSLGLGWNIQYF. The chain is built from TRBV11-2 and TRBJ2-4, with no clear D. The V end lost 1 base, the J end lost 7 bases, and 11 bases lay between the germline ends. The CDR3 contains 14 residues. The germline V gene encodes CDR1 SGHAT and CDR2 FQNNGV. Full variable domain (rest looked up from reference TRBV11-2 and TRBJ2-4): EAGVAQSPRYKIIEKRQSVAFWCNPISGHATLYWYQQILGQGPKLLIQFQNNGVVDDSQLPKDRFSAERLKGVDSTLKIQPAKLEDSAVYLCASSLGLGWNIQYFGAGTRLSVL.

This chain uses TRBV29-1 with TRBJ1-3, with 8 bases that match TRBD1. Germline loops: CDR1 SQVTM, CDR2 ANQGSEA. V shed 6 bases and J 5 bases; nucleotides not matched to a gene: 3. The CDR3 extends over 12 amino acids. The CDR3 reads CSVTGERNTIYF. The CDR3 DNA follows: TGCAGCGTGACAGGGGAAAGAAACACCATATATTTT.

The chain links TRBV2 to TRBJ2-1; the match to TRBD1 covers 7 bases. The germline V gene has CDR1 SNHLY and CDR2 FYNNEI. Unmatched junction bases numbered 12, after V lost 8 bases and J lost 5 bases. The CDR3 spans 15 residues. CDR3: CASPKGAGANNEQFF. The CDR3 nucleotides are TGTGCCAGCCCGAAGGGGGCAGGAGCCAACAATGAGCAGTTCTTC.

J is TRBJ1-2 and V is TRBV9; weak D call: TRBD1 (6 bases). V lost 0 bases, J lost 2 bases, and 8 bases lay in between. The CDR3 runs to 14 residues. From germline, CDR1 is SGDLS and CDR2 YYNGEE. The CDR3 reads CASSVGQENYGYTF. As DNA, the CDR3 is TGTGCCAGCAGCGTAGGACAGGAAAACTATGGCTACACCTTC.

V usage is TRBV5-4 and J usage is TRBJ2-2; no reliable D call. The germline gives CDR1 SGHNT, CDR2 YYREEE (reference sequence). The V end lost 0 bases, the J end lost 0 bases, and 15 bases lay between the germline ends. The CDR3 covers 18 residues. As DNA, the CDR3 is TGTGCCAGCAGCTTGGTTTTCTCCGAACCTGCGAACACCGGGGAGCTGTTTTTT. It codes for CASSLVFSEPANTGELFF.

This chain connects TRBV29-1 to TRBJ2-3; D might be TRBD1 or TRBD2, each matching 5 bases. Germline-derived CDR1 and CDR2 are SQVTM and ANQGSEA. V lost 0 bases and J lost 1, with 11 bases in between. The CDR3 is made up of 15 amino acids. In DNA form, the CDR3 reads TGCAGCGTTGAAGATATCGGGGACGGCACAGATACGCAGTATTTT. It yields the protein CSVEDIGDGTDTQYF.

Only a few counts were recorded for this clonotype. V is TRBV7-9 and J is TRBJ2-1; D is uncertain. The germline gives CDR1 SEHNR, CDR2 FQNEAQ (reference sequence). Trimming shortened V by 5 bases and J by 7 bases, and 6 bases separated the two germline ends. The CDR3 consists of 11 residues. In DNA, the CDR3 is TGTGCCAGCAGCACCGGTAATGAGCAGTTCTTC. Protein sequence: CASSTGNEQFF.

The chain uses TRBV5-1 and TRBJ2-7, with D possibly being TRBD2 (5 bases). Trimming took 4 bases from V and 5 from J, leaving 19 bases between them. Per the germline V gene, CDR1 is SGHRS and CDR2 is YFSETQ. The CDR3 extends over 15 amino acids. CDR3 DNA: TGCGCCAGCAGCCCCCTAGCTCCTTTTGTCGACGAGCAGTACTTC. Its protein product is CASSPLAPFVDEQYF.

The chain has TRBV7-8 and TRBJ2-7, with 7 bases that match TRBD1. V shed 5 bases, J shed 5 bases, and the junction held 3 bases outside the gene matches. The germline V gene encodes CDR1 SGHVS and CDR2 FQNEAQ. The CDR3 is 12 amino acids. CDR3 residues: CASSQTGNEQYF. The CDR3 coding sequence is TGTGCCAGCAGCCAGACAGGGAACGAGCAGTACTTC.

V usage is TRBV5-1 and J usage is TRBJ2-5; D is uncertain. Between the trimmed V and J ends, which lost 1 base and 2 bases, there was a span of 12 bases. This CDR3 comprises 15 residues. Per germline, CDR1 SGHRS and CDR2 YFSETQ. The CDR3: CASSLYLSLQETQYF. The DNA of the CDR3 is TGCGCCAGCAGCTTGTATTTGAGTCTTCAAGAGACCCAGTACTTC.

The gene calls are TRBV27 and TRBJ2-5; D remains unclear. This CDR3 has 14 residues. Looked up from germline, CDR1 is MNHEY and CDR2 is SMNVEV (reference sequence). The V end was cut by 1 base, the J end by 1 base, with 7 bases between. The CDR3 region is CASSLYNSQETQYF. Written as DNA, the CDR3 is TGTGCCAGCAGTTTATATAACAGCCAAGAGACCCAGTACTTC.

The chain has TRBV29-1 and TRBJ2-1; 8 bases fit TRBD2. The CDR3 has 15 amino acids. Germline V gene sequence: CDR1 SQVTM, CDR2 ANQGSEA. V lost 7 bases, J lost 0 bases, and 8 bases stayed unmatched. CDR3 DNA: TGCAGCGACCGAACTAGCGGAAACTCCTACAATGAGCAGTTCTTC. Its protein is CSDRTSGNSYNEQFF.

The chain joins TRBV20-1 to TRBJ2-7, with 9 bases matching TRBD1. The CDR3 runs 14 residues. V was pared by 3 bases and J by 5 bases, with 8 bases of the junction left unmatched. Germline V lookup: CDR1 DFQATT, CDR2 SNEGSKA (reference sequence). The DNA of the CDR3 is TGCAGTGCTAGGGCCGGGACAGGGCCCCACGAGCAGTACTTC. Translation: CSARAGTGPHEQYF.

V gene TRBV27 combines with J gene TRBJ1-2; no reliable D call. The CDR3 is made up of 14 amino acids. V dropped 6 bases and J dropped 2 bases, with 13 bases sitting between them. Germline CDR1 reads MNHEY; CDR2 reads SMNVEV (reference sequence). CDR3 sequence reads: CASSPSVGNYGYTF. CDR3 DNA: TGTGCCAGCAGCCCTTCGGTAGGGAACTATGGCTACACCTTC.

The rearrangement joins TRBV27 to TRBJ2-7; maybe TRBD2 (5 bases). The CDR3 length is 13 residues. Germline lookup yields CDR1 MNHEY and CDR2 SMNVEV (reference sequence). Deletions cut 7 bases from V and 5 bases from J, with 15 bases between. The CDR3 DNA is TGTGCCAGCATGGCGTTAGCGCTCCACGAGCAGTACTTC. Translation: CASMALALHEQYF.

In nucleotides, the CDR3 is TGTGCCACCAGTGATTTCCCCCGGGGAGAAGATACGCAGTATTTT. Its protein is CATSDFPRGEDTQYF. The chain joins TRBV24-1 to TRBJ2-3, with D tentatively TRBD2 (5 bases). Germline values: CDR1 KGHDR, CDR2 SFDVKD. V was shortened by 1 base and J by 5 bases, with 12 bases between the two germline ends. The CDR3 contains 15 residues.

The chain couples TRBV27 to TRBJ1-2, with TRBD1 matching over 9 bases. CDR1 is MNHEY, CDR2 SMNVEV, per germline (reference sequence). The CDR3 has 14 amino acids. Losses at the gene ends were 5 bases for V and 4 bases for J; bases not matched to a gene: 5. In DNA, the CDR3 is TGTGCCAGCAGTCCGACAGGGGGGCGCTATGGCTACACCTTC. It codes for CASSPTGGRYGYTF.

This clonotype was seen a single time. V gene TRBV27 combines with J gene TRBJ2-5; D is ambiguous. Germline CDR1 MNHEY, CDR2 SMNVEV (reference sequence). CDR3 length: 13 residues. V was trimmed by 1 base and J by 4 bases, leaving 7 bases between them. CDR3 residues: CASSLYLGETQYF. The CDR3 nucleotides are TGTGCCAGCAGTTTATATTTAGGAGAGACCCAGTACTTC.

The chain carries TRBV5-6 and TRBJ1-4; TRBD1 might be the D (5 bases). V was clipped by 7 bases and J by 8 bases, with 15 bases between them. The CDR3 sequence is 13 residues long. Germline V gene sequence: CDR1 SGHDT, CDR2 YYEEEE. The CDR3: CASREGGAEKLFF. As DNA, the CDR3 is TGTGCCAGCCGGGAAGGAGGGGCCGAAAAACTGTTTTTT.

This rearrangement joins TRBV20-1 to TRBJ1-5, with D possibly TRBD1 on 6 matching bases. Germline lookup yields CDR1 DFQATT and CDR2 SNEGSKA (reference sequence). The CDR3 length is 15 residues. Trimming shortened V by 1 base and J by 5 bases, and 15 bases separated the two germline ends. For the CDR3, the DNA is TGCAGTGCTAGAGTCCTGGGTCCAGGGGATCAGCCCCAGCATTTT. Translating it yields CSARVLGPGDQPQHF.

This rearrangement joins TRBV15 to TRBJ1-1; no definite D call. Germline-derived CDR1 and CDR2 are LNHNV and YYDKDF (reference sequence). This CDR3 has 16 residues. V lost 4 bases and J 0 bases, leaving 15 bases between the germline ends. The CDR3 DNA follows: TGTGCCACCAGCAAAGGCAGGAACGAAGTGAACACTGAAGCTTTCTTT. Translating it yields CATSKGRNEVNTEAFF.

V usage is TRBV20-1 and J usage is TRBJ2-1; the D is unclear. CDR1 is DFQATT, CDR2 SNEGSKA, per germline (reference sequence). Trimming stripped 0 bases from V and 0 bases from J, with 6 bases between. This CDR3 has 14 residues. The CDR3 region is CSARDRYSYNEQFF. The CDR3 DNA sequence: TGCAGTGCTAGAGATAGGTACTCCTACAATGAGCAGTTCTTC.

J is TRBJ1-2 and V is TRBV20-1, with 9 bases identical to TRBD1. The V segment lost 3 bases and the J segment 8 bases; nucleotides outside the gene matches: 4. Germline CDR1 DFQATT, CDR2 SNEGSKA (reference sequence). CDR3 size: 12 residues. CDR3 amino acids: CSAREGQGGYTF. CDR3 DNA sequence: TGCAGTGCTAGGGAGGGACAGGGAGGCTACACCTTC.

The CDR3 sequence is CSAPPSDREDYEQYF. The CDR3 nucleotides read TGCAGTGCCCCTCCCTCCGACAGAGAAGACTACGAGCAGTACTTC. This rearrangement joins TRBV20-1 to TRBJ2-7, with a weak D call TRBD1 (5 bases). This CDR3 is 15 amino acids long. Per germline, CDR1 DFQATT and CDR2 SNEGSKA (reference sequence). V was shortened by 6 bases and J by 3 bases, with 21 bases between the two germline ends.

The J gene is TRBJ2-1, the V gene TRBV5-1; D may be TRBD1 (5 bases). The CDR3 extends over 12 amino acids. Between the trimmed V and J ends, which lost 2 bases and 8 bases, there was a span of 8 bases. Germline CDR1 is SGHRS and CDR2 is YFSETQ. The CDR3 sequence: CASSFDSYEQFF. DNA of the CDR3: TGCGCCAGCAGCTTCGACAGCTATGAGCAGTTCTTC.

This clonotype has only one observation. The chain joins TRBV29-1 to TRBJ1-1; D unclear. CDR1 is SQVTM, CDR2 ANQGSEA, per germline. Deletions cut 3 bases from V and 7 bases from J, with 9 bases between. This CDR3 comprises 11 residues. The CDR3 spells CSVDYGFEAFF. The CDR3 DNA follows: TGCAGCGTTGATTACGGGTTTGAAGCTTTCTTT.